Listed below are T cell receptor beta chains from one sample, sequenced in a study of blood T cells in healthy people across ages. From the 5' RACE reads, TCRdb called clonotypes with MiXCR, one entry per CDR3 protein. The data contain 650,000 to 800,000 distinct CDR3 sequences, under 55% of them singletons. The sample was blood. The receptors derive from a man in his 60s in good health. CDR3s include the opening cysteine and the closing phenylalanine or tryptophan. D genes are given only for firm matches. Clone size is shown for a subset of rows, as once, few, many or a class of expanded clone.

CDR3nt: TGCGCCAGCAGCCTCCAACAAGGGGGATCCACTGAAGCTTTCTTT; CDR3aa: CASSLQQGGSTEAFF; j_gene: TRBJ1-1; abundance: NA; d_gene: NA; v_gene: TRBV4-1
CDR3nt: TGTGCCAGCAGTCGGAGACAGGGATTTTGGGAAGAGACCCAGTACTTC; CDR3aa: CASSRRQGFWEETQYF; j_gene: TRBJ2-5; abundance: NA; d_gene: TRBD1; v_gene: TRBV6-2/TRBV6-3
CDR3nt: TGCGCCAGCAGCACATACCACGAGCAGTACTTC; CDR3aa: CASSTYHEQYF; j_gene: TRBJ2-7; abundance: NA; d_gene: NA; v_gene: TRBV5-1
CDR3nt: TGCAGTGCTAGTAGGGCAGCCCTCGTTGAGCAGTTCTTC; CDR3aa: CSASRAALVEQFF; j_gene: TRBJ2-1; abundance: NA; d_gene: NA; v_gene: TRBV20-1
CDR3nt: TGTGCCAGCAGCCCCCCGAGCCCCGGAAATACGCAGTATTTT; CDR3aa: CASSPPSPGNTQYF; j_gene: TRBJ2-3; abundance: NA; d_gene: NA; v_gene: TRBV9
CDR3nt: TGTGCTAGTGGTTTGGTACCTTATACCCCGATCCGGGACGGACACTACAATGAGCAGTTCTTC; CDR3aa: CASGLVPYTPIRDGHYNEQFF; j_gene: TRBJ2-1; abundance: few; d_gene: NA; v_gene: TRBV12-5
CDR3nt: TGCGCCAGCAGCCAAGATTCAGGGATAAAGGGTGGCTACACCTTC; CDR3aa: CASSQDSGIKGGYTF; j_gene: TRBJ1-2; abundance: NA; d_gene: NA; v_gene: TRBV4-3
CDR3nt: TGTGCCAGCAGCACTAGTACCGGCTACAATGAGCAGTTCTTC; CDR3aa: CASSTSTGYNEQFF; j_gene: TRBJ2-1; abundance: NA; d_gene: NA; v_gene: TRBV9
CDR3nt: TGCAGTGCTAGAGATAGGCCTAGCGGGGGCACAGATACGCAGTATTTT; CDR3aa: CSARDRPSGGTDTQYF; j_gene: TRBJ2-3; abundance: NA; d_gene: TRBD2; v_gene: TRBV20-1
CDR3nt: TGTGCCGCCGGGGGGGCCGCAGATACGCAGTATTTT; CDR3aa: CAAGGAADTQYF; j_gene: TRBJ2-3; abundance: NA; d_gene: TRBD2; v_gene: TRBV6-6
CDR3nt: TGTGCCAGCACAATCCCCAACACTGAAGCTTTCTTT; CDR3aa: CASTIPNTEAFF; j_gene: TRBJ1-1; abundance: NA; d_gene: NA; v_gene: TRBV2
CDR3nt: TGCAGTGCTAGAGATCCGCTAGCGGGTGACTACAATGAGCGGTACTTC; CDR3aa: CSARDPLAGDYNERYF; j_gene: TRBJ2-1; abundance: once; d_gene: TRBD2; v_gene: TRBV20-1
CDR3nt: TGTGCCAGCAGCTCACAGGGGAGTCAGCCCCAGTATTTT; CDR3aa: CASSSQGSQPQYF; j_gene: TRBJ2-3; abundance: NA; d_gene: TRBD1; v_gene: TRBV12-3/TRBV12-4
CDR3nt: TGCAGTGCTAGCGGTGGGGGGGAATCCGTTACGTCCTACGAGCAGTACTTC; CDR3aa: CSASGGGESVTSYEQYF; j_gene: TRBJ2-7; abundance: NA; d_gene: TRBD2; v_gene: TRBV20-1
CDR3nt: TGTGCCAGCAGTAATGCCGGGACAGGGGATGGCTACACCTTC; CDR3aa: CASSNAGTGDGYTF; j_gene: TRBJ1-2; abundance: NA; d_gene: TRBD1; v_gene: TRBV7-9
CDR3nt: TGTGCCAGCAGCCAAAAGGCAGAAAAAACCTCTGGGGCCAACGTCCTGACTTTC; CDR3aa: CASSQKAEKTSGANVLTF; j_gene: TRBJ2-6; abundance: NA; d_gene: NA; v_gene: TRBV7-9
CDR3nt: TGCGCCAGCAGCTTGGTTTCGGATCAAGAGACCCAGTACTTC; CDR3aa: CASSLVSDQETQYF; j_gene: TRBJ2-5; abundance: few; d_gene: NA; v_gene: TRBV5-1
CDR3nt: TGCAGTGCCCCCCCCGGGATAGCTTACGAGCAGTACTTC; CDR3aa: CSAPPGIAYEQYF; j_gene: TRBJ2-7; abundance: NA; d_gene: NA; v_gene: TRBV20-1
CDR3nt: TGCAGTGCTAAGCACCGGGACAGGGGGCTCGGCTACACCTTC; CDR3aa: CSAKHRDRGLGYTF; j_gene: TRBJ1-2; abundance: NA; d_gene: TRBD1; v_gene: TRBV20-1
CDR3nt: TGCGCCAGCAGCCAAGATTTTAACACCGGGGAGCTGTTTTTT; CDR3aa: CASSQDFNTGELFF; j_gene: TRBJ2-2; abundance: NA; d_gene: NA; v_gene: TRBV4-3
CDR3nt: TGCAGCGTTAACGGACAGGGAAACACTGAAGCTTTCTTT; CDR3aa: CSVNGQGNTEAFF; j_gene: TRBJ1-1; abundance: NA; d_gene: TRBD1; v_gene: TRBV29-1
CDR3nt: TGTGCCACCCGAGGGCAAGAGGGAGAGACCCAGTACTTC; CDR3aa: CATRGQEGETQYF; j_gene: TRBJ2-5; abundance: few; d_gene: NA; v_gene: TRBV10-3
CDR3nt: TGCAGTGCTAGAGATGAGAAGGCGGGGGGGCGGAATGAGCAGTTCTTC; CDR3aa: CSARDEKAGGRNEQFF; j_gene: TRBJ2-1; abundance: NA; d_gene: TRBD2; v_gene: TRBV20-1
CDR3nt: TGCAGTGTCACGTTCCCCGCTAAGAACACTGAAGCTTTCTTT; CDR3aa: CSVTFPAKNTEAFF; j_gene: TRBJ1-1; abundance: few; d_gene: NA; v_gene: TRBV20-1
CDR3nt: TGTGCCAGCAGCTTTGACAGGGTAGCCAAAAACATTCAGTACTTC; CDR3aa: CASSFDRVAKNIQYF; j_gene: TRBJ2-4; abundance: NA; d_gene: TRBD1; v_gene: TRBV5-5
CDR3nt: TGCGCCAGCAGCTGGGACAGGGCCGACTATGGCTACACCTTC; CDR3aa: CASSWDRADYGYTF; j_gene: TRBJ1-2; abundance: few; d_gene: TRBD1; v_gene: TRBV5-1
CDR3nt: TGTACCAGCAGTACCGACAGAAATCAGCCCCAGCATTTT; CDR3aa: CTSSTDRNQPQHF; j_gene: TRBJ1-5; abundance: NA; d_gene: NA; v_gene: TRBV6-1
CDR3nt: TGTGCCAGCAGCCAAGGGGTTAGCTCCTACAATGAGCAGTTCTTC; CDR3aa: CASSQGVSSYNEQFF; j_gene: TRBJ2-1; abundance: few; d_gene: NA; v_gene: TRBV3-1
CDR3nt: TGTGCCAGCAGTTCTACAGGGGCCCCCGCACCCCTCCACTTT; CDR3aa: CASSSTGAPAPLHF; j_gene: TRBJ1-6; abundance: NA; d_gene: TRBD1; v_gene: TRBV6-2/TRBV6-3
CDR3nt: TGTGCCAGCAGTGTTCGGAGGTCCGATAATGCACCCCTCCACTTT; CDR3aa: CASSVRRSDNAPLHF; j_gene: TRBJ1-6; abundance: NA; d_gene: NA; v_gene: TRBV2
CDR3nt: TGTGCCAGCCGAGGACAGTTTAGCGCAGATACGCAGTATTTT; CDR3aa: CASRGQFSADTQYF; j_gene: TRBJ2-3; abundance: NA; d_gene: NA; v_gene: TRBV7-2
CDR3nt: TGCAGTGCTAGGGAAGAGCGGGGTCTTAAAACAGATACGCAGTATTTT; CDR3aa: CSAREERGLKTDTQYF; j_gene: TRBJ2-3; abundance: NA; d_gene: TRBD2; v_gene: TRBV20-1
CDR3nt: TGCGCCAGCAGCCAAGCACCACAGGGGGCGGACACAGATACGCAGTATTTT; CDR3aa: CASSQAPQGADTDTQYF; j_gene: TRBJ2-3; abundance: NA; d_gene: TRBD1; v_gene: TRBV4-3
CDR3nt: TGTGCCAGCAGTGAATATTGGGCTGGAACCTACGAGCAGTACTTC; CDR3aa: CASSEYWAGTYEQYF; j_gene: TRBJ2-7; abundance: NA; d_gene: NA; v_gene: TRBV2
CDR3nt: TGTGCCAGCAGCCCCGGTCCTTGGGATGAGCAGTTCTTC; CDR3aa: CASSPGPWDEQFF; j_gene: TRBJ2-1; abundance: few; d_gene: NA; v_gene: TRBV11-3
CDR3nt: TGTGCCAGCAAGAGGGACAGGGTCACCTACGAGCAGTACTTC; CDR3aa: CASKRDRVTYEQYF; j_gene: TRBJ2-7; abundance: many; d_gene: TRBD1; v_gene: TRBV2
CDR3nt: TGTGCCAGCAGTGCGCCGGGAGAGCAGTTCTTC; CDR3aa: CASSAPGEQFF; j_gene: TRBJ2-1; abundance: NA; d_gene: NA; v_gene: TRBV12-3/TRBV12-4
CDR3nt: TGTGCCACCAGTGAACCCGGGACAGTCAATGAGCAGTTCTTC; CDR3aa: CATSEPGTVNEQFF; j_gene: TRBJ2-1; abundance: NA; d_gene: TRBD1; v_gene: TRBV24-1
CDR3nt: TGCAGTGCTAGGCCCCCTTCGACCACTGAAGCTTTCTTT; CDR3aa: CSARPPSTTEAFF; j_gene: TRBJ1-1; abundance: NA; d_gene: NA; v_gene: TRBV20-1
CDR3nt: TGTGCCAGCAGCCAAAGACAGGCCTACGAGCAGTACTTC; CDR3aa: CASSQRQAYEQYF; j_gene: TRBJ2-7; abundance: NA; d_gene: NA; v_gene: TRBV2
CDR3nt: TGCGCCAGCAGCCAAGATCGGGGGGCGTCAACGGTTTACAATGAGCAGTTCTTC; CDR3aa: CASSQDRGASTVYNEQFF; j_gene: TRBJ2-1; abundance: NA; d_gene: NA; v_gene: TRBV4-3
CDR3nt: TGTGCCAGCAGTCCGGCCGGGGGGAGCTCCTACGAGCAGTACTTC; CDR3aa: CASSPAGGSSYEQYF; j_gene: TRBJ2-7; abundance: NA; d_gene: TRBD2; v_gene: TRBV6-5
CDR3nt: TGTGCCAGCAGGGATGGACAGGGATTCGATCAGCCCCAGCATTTT; CDR3aa: CASRDGQGFDQPQHF; j_gene: TRBJ1-5; abundance: NA; d_gene: TRBD1; v_gene: TRBV6-2/TRBV6-3
CDR3nt: TGTGCCAGCAGCCACAGCGGGGGGGCCTACAATGAGCAGTTCTTC; CDR3aa: CASSHSGGAYNEQFF; j_gene: TRBJ2-1; abundance: NA; d_gene: TRBD2; v_gene: TRBV3-1
CDR3nt: TGCGCCAGCAGCCAACCACGGGAGGGGGTGCGGAATGAAAAACTGTTTTTT; CDR3aa: CASSQPREGVRNEKLFF; j_gene: TRBJ1-4; abundance: NA; d_gene: NA; v_gene: TRBV4-1
CDR3nt: TGTGCCAGCAGCTTAAGAGCAGGGAGTAATGAAAAACTGTTTTTT; CDR3aa: CASSLRAGSNEKLFF; j_gene: TRBJ1-4; abundance: NA; d_gene: NA; v_gene: TRBV11-2
CDR3nt: TGTGCCACCAGCGAACAACTAGCGGTGAGCACAGATACGCAGTATTTT; CDR3aa: CATSEQLAVSTDTQYF; j_gene: TRBJ2-3; abundance: NA; d_gene: TRBD2; v_gene: TRBV15
CDR3nt: TGCAGCGTTGAAGATCCCGCGACCTCTCCTGAAGCTTTCTTT; CDR3aa: CSVEDPATSPEAFF; j_gene: TRBJ1-1; abundance: once; d_gene: NA; v_gene: TRBV29-1
CDR3nt: TGTGCCAGCAGCTCTCTCTCGGGTTTTGGTCAGCCCCAGCATTTT; CDR3aa: CASSSLSGFGQPQHF; j_gene: TRBJ1-5; abundance: once; d_gene: NA; v_gene: TRBV7-2